This T cell receptor beta chain was retrieved from a study of CD8 T cells in ankylosing spondylitis. Study-wide results and caveats: As reported, disease-linked clones showed significant enrichment in matched ankylosing spondylitis synovial fluid.

It was by quantitative 5'-RACE with molecular barcodes that TCR beta libraries were made. Via MiXCR, TCRdb re-called the 5' RACE reads, giving one row per CDR3 protein. This sample carries approximately 140,000 distinct CDR3 sequences, 7% to 10% of them seen once, and the ten largest clones take approximately 7%. Trimming pared 2 bases from V and 4 bases from J, leaving 9 bases between. This CDR3 has 15 residues. This clonotype was counted many times. Its cognate antigen is unknown. The sample was synovial fluid, either unsorted or a sorted T cell fraction (not recorded which). The source is a male donor with ankylosing spondylitis. The chain uses TRBV12-3 or TRBV12-4 and TRBJ2-6; D not resolved. CDR3 protein: CASSLRGSGANVLTF. CDR3 sequence (DNA): TGTGCCAGCAGTTTACGAGGCTCCGGGGCCAACGTCCTGACTTTC.